A single T cell receptor beta chain is shown here with its context. Its antigen remains unknown. The sample belongs to a study of vaccination effects on CD4 cells after COVID-19. Broader study findings: Limitations: small convalescent group and missing early post-infection timepoints. Clones that were induced by infection or by vaccine showed marked contraction late after vaccination. Researchers report that only 1 of 255 vaccine-induced clones in healthy vaccinees cross-reacted with common cold coronaviruses.

The CDR3 has 17 residues. The germline V and J ends were trimmed by 3 bases and 4 bases, with 21 bases remaining between them. Germline values: CDR1 LGHNA, CDR2 YNFKEQ. Assay: immunoSEQ multiplex PCR; the TCRdb copy retains only in-frame clones and omits some. Of tens of thousands of clones listed, about 65% are singletons. Antigen-specific CD4+ T cell clonotypes were called by their expansion after viral peptide-pool culture in ViraFEST. Cells that had been cultured for less than eleven days were the source of isolated CD4+ T cells. None of the vaccinated had previously contracted SARS-CoV-2, and their nucleocapsid antibodies tested negative.

This clonotype was obtained from a human donor who received a COVID-19 vaccine. Sequenced here: CD4+ T cells from PBMCs cultured with HCoV-OC43 spike peptides, sampled before COVID-19 vaccination. Specified subset: HCoV-OC43 spike overlapping peptide pool stimulation. V and J are TRBV4-2 and TRBJ2-5, with a possible D match to TRBD1 (6 bases). CDR3 sequence: CASSQADDSRGGETQYF. The CDR3 DNA reads TGTGCCAGCAGCCAGGCTGATGACTCCAGGGGCGGAGAGACCCAGTACTTC.